This T cell receptor (beta chain) was identified in a study of cytomegalovirus exposure and HLA in healthy donors. The germline V gene has CDR1 ENHRY and CDR2 SYGVKD. The CDR3 extends over 15 amino acids. The ends were cut back, 2 bases at V and 0 bases at J, with 10 bases in the middle. A multiplex PCR was run with 60 Vbeta primers and 13 Jbeta primers. Profiled with immunoSEQ multiplex PCR; TCRdb holds only in-frame clones, not every one. Of 150,000 to 200,000 clones in the sample, roughly four fifths are singletons; the top ten hold 1.5% to 2%. The sequence was obtained from a man aged 18-30 years in good health and CMV-seronegative. Sequencing input: PBMCs. This chain uses TRBV10-3 with TRBJ1-2; tentative D call: TRBD1 (5 bases). Here the CDR3 DNA reads TGTGCCATCAGTGAGGCGGACACAACTAACTATGGCTACACCTTC. Protein product: CAISEADTTNYGYTF.